This T cell receptor beta chain was recovered during a study of preoperative IRX-2 immunotherapy in early breast cancer. The treatment: preoperative locoregional IRX-2 cytokine immunotherapy. TCRdb's table, derived via immunoSEQ multiplex PCR, lists solely in-frame clones and lacks some. The sample carries tens of thousands of clones, under 85% recorded once. Sequenced here: lymph node tissue, sampled from a patient treated with IRX-2 immunotherapy. The sequence was collected from a human donor with breast cancer.

CDR3 in DNA: TGCAGCGCCGGGACAGGGGAAGAGACCCAGTACTTC. Its protein product is CSAGTGEETQYF. The chain links TRBV29-1 to TRBJ2-5; 10 positions match TRBD1. After removal of 7 bases from V and 3 bases from J, the junction contained 2 bases not matched to a gene. Germline loops: CDR1 SQVTM, CDR2 ANQGSEA. This CDR3 is built from 12 residues.